What follows are 21 T cell receptor beta chains derived from one specimen sequenced in a study of T cells in Graves' hyperthyroidism and ophthalmopathy. Amplified TCR beta CDR3 regions came from RNA transcripts. The study used the HTBI primer set for a first-round RT-PCR of the TCR CDR3. TCRdb processed the multiplex PCR reads anew with MiXCR; each CDR3 protein has one entry. The sample includes hundreds of thousands of distinct CDR3 sequences, around 45% of them seen just once. The sequenced sample consisted of peripheral blood or thyroid tissue (not recorded which). These receptors came from a woman aged 18 to 35 with Graves' hyperthyroidism.

Here the CDR3 DNA reads TGTGCCAGCAGCTCCCTACAGGGTGGGGGGGAGACCCAGTACTTC. Translation: CASSSLQGGGETQYF. The rearrangement joins TRBV7-9 to TRBJ2-5; D possibly uses TRBD1 or TRBD2 (6 bases each). Trimming stripped 4 bases from V and 5 bases from J, with 17 bases between. Per germline, CDR1 SEHNR and CDR2 FQNEAQ (reference sequence). The CDR3 consists of 15 residues.

The table lists this clonotype with a few counts. The V gene is TRBV7-8, the J gene TRBJ2-7; D is ambiguous. V was clipped by 4 bases and J by 10 bases, with 14 bases between them. The CDR3 runs to 12 residues. CDR1 and CDR2 (germline): SGHVS, FQNEAQ. CDR3 DNA sequence: TGTGCCAGCAGCTACCCGGTCGGACCTCAGTACTTC. Amino acids: CASSYPVGPQYF.

This chain uses TRBV7-3 with TRBJ1-2; D possibly corresponds to TRBD1 (5 bases). The V gene's germline CDR1 is SGHTA and CDR2 FQGTGA. The CDR3 length is 14 residues. V lost 5 bases, J lost 5 bases, and 15 bases lay in between. The CDR3 bases are TGTGCCAGCAGCCAAGATCGGGGACGGTATGGCTACACCTTC. Translated: CASSQDRGRYGYTF.

This clonotype was seen only a few times. One end of the junction is discordant with germline, which a read error may explain. The chain is built from TRBV5-1 and TRBJ1-2; D not certain. This CDR3 spans 14 amino acids. Germline CDR1 SGHRS, CDR2 YFSETQ. CDR3: CASSLSGRNYGYTF. The DNA for the CDR3 is TGTGCCAGCAGTTTATCGGGCCGAAACTATGGCTACACCTTC.

The chain has TRBV29-1 and TRBJ1-2, with D perhaps matching TRBD1 (5 bases). The CDR3 contains 14 residues. CDR1 and CDR2 (germline): SQVTM, ANQGSEA. V dropped 4 bases and J dropped 3 bases, with 15 bases sitting between them. DNA for the CDR3: TGCAGCGTTGGGGTCCAGGAGACAGACTATGGCTACACCTTC. Translated: CSVGVQETDYGYTF.

The V gene is TRBV7-9, the J gene TRBJ1-2, with 9 bases lining up with TRBD1. The CDR3 runs to 15 residues. Trimming removed 8 bases from V and 1 base from J; junction bases left unmatched: 8. CDR1 is SEHNR, CDR2 FQNEAQ, per germline (reference sequence). The DNA for the CDR3 is TGTGCCAGCTCAAGGACAGGGGTTGATAACTATGGCTACACCTTC. The encoded protein is CASSRTGVDNYGYTF.

The rearrangement uses TRBV15 and TRBJ2-7, with D perhaps TRBD2 (5 bases). The germline V gene encodes CDR1 LNHNV and CDR2 YYDKDF (reference sequence). This CDR3 is built from 12 residues. V shed 10 bases and J shed 4 bases, with 14 bases lying between them. The CDR3 region has the DNA TGTGCCAGCACCGGGGATCGGTACGAGCAGTACTTC. Translating gives CASTGDRYEQYF.

The chain uses TRBV6-1 and TRBJ2-7; D is possibly TRBD1 (6 bases). Trimming removed 7 bases from V and 3 bases from J, with 13 bases in between. The CDR3 consists of 13 residues. The germline V gene encodes CDR1 MNHNS and CDR2 SASEGT. CDR3 protein: CASTKQGFYEQYF. In DNA, the CDR3 is TGTGCCAGCACCAAACAGGGTTTCTACGAGCAGTACTTC.

The chain uses TRBV6-6 and TRBJ1-1, with TRBD1 as a possible D gene (6 bases). The CDR3 is 14 residues long. The ends were cut back, 6 bases at V and 2 bases at J, with 13 bases in the middle. CDR1 and CDR2 (germline): MNHNY, SVGAGI (reference sequence). CDR3 sequence reads: CASSARTDNTEAFF. In DNA form, the CDR3 reads TGTGCCAGCAGCGCCAGGACAGATAACACTGAAGCTTTCTTT.

This clonotype was observed a handful of times. The germline gene is not matched at one end of the junction; a read error may be the cause. The chain combines TRBV12-3 or TRBV12-4 with TRBJ2-7, with 7 bases lining up with TRBD2. The CDR3 sequence is 15 residues long. The CDR3 sequence is CASSSAWRESSEQYF. The CDR3 DNA reads as TGTGCCAGCAGTTCCGCCTGGCGGGAGTCCTCCGAGCAGTACTTC.

The V call is TRBV29-1, the J call TRBJ2-2; D assignment may be TRBD1 or TRBD2 (8 bases each). Germline V gene data show CDR1 as SQVTM and CDR2 as ANQGSEA. Trimming took off 7 bases at V and 2 bases at J, with 20 bases between the two ends. CDR3 size: 16 residues. The CDR3 region is CSARQGLAGNTGELFF. As DNA, the CDR3 is TGCAGCGCTAGACAGGGGCTAGCGGGCAACACCGGGGAGCTGTTTTTT.

This sequence joins TRBV2 and TRBJ1-2; D not resolved. The V gene lost 5 bases and the J gene lost 3 bases, with 13 bases spanning the gap. The germline gives CDR1 SNHLY, CDR2 FYNNEI. The CDR3 has 14 residues. CDR3 protein: CASSFGRSYYGYTF. The DNA for the CDR3 is TGTGCCAGCAGTTTCGGCAGGAGTTACTATGGCTACACCTTC.

This rearrangement joins TRBV2 to TRBJ1-1; perhaps TRBD1 as D (5 bases). The length of the CDR3 is 14 residues. V gave up 5 bases and J gave up 1 base, with 11 bases separating them. Germline V lookup: CDR1 SNHLY, CDR2 FYNNEI. CDR3 sequence (DNA): TGTGCCAGCAGTTCGACAGAAGCGAACACTGAAGCTTTCTTT. Its translation is CASSSTEANTEAFF.

This clonotype was observed a handful of times. The CDR3 reads CASSDRVSTAEAFF. CDR3 sequence (DNA): TGTGCCAGCAGCGACCGCGTTAGTACCGCTGAAGCTTTCTTT. This chain joins TRBV7-9 and TRBJ1-1, with unresolved D. The CDR3 length is 14 residues. Between the trimmed V and J ends, which lost 5 bases and 6 bases, there was a span of 16 bases. The germline gives CDR1 SEHNR, CDR2 FQNEAQ (reference sequence).

This rearrangement joins TRBV20-1 to TRBJ1-1; D gene ambiguous. In germline, CDR1 is DFQATT, CDR2 SNEGSKA (reference sequence). The V gene lost 4 bases and the J gene lost 10 bases, with 4 bases spanning the gap. The length of the CDR3 is 8 residues. The CDR3 loop is CSAKAAFF. CDR3 nucleotides: TGCAGTGCTAAGGCAGCTTTCTTT.

This clonotype was seen many times. DNA for the CDR3: TGTGCCAGCAGCTTAGCGATTCCGAATCAGCCCCAGCATTTT. Translating it yields CASSLAIPNQPQHF. The chain employs TRBV7-9 and TRBJ1-5; no clear D. The CDR3 totals 14 residues. V lost 0 bases and J 4 bases, leaving 7 bases between the germline ends. The germline V gene has CDR1 SEHNR and CDR2 FQNEAQ (reference sequence).

There are a few counts of this clonotype. The chain employs TRBV29-1 and TRBJ2-5; 7 bases line up with TRBD1. J gave up 1 base and V 2 bases, and 7 bases lay outside the gene matches. Germline V gives CDR1 SQVTM, CDR2 ANQGSEA. CDR3 length: 15 amino acids. The CDR3 bases are TGCAGCGTTGAACGCCCACGGGACAGCCAAGAGACCCAGTACTTC. Its translation is CSVERPRDSQETQYF.

This clonotype was detected a few times. Sequence at one end of the junction differs from germline and may be a read error. J is TRBJ2-6 and V is TRBV7-3; D is unclear. This CDR3 spans 15 amino acids. CDR1 and CDR2 from the germline V gene are SGHTA and FQGTGA. The chain's CDR3 is CASSQPGSGANVLTF. Here the CDR3 DNA reads TGCGCCAGCAGCCAGCCGGGCTCTGGGGCCAACGTCCTGACTTTC.

The V and J genes are TRBV20-1 and TRBJ2-7; 7 bases are shared with TRBD2. J gave up 4 bases and V 0 bases, and 9 bases lay outside the gene matches. Germline assignment: CDR1 DFQATT and CDR2 SNEGSKA (reference sequence). This CDR3 has 15 residues. The CDR3, as DNA: TGCAGTGCTAGAGATGTTATAGGGAGGGAGTACGAGCAGTACTTC. This sequence encodes CSARDVIGREYEQYF.

The rearrangement uses TRBV29-1 and TRBJ2-5; 12 bases agree with TRBD2. The CDR3 runs 15 residues. Germline values: CDR1 SQVTM, CDR2 ANQGSEA. The J segment lost 1 base and the V segment lost 8 bases, leaving 8 bases of the junction unmatched. CDR3 sequence: CSKLAGGGRQETQYF. In DNA, the CDR3 is TGCAGCAAACTAGCGGGAGGAGGACGCCAAGAGACCCAGTACTTC.

Turning to this clonotype: At one end the junction does not follow the germline gene, possibly because of a read error. This chain uses TRBV29-1 with TRBJ2-2, with 12 bases fitting TRBD2. The length of the CDR3 is 14 residues. Germline CDR1 SQVTM, CDR2 ANQGSEA. The CDR3 DNA sequence: TGCAGCGCCCGGACTAGCGGGAACGCCGGGGAGCTGTTTTTT. Encoded protein: CSARTSGNAGELFF.